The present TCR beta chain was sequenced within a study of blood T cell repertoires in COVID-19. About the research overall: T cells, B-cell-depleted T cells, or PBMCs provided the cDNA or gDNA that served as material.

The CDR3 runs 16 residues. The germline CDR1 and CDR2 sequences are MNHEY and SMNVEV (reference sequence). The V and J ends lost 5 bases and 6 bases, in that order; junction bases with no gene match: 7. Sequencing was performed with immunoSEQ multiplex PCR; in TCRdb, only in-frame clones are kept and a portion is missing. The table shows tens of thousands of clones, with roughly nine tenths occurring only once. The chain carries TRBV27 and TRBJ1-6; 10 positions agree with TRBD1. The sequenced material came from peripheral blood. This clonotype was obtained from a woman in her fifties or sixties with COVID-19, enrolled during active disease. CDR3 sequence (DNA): TGTGCCAGCAGTCACCGACAGGGGGCGGGTAATTCACCCCTCCACTTT. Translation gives CASSHRQGAGNSPLHF.